This TCR beta chain appears in the sequencing data of a study of T-cell memory formation after mild COVID-19. The wider study: The TCR clusters were mostly specific to one donor. Regarding the study as a whole: Day 15 to 85 contracting clones showed balanced CD4/CD8; day 15 to 37 expanders favored CD4+. Contracting CD4+ clones sat mainly in CM and EM; CD8+ in EMRA.

The CDR3 covers 14 residues. Germline V gene lookup returns CDR1 MNHEY and CDR2 SVGAGI. Deletions cut 0 bases from V and 10 bases from J, with 15 bases between. As concerns this clonotype: Its matching antigen is unknown.

After 5'RACE with constant-segment primers, TCR alpha and TCR beta cDNA libraries carrying sample barcodes and UMIs were obtained. TCRdb recomputed calls from the 5' RACE reads with MiXCR, one row per CDR3 protein. The top ten clones hold 25% to 30% of a sample with nearly 110,000 distinct CDR3 sequences, approximately 17% of them seen once. The chain carries TRBV6-5 and TRBJ1-2; tentatively, D is TRBD1 (6 bases). The sample was PBMCs or a T cell subset sorted from them (not recorded which). This TCR came from an adult woman who had mild COVID-19 (a few samples of this study predate the infection). Cell type and time point are not known. CDR3 DNA sequence: TGTGCCAGCAGTTACTCATCAGGACAGCCTCACTACACCTTC. Residues: CASSYSSGQPHYTF.